The 13 T cell receptor beta chains presented below share a single source sample, sequenced in a study of beta chain features in type 1 diabetes (dated 2018 in TCRdb). Receptor amplification or capture employed the immunoSEQ multiplex PCR assay. The entire isolated RNA was reverse transcribed using the High Capacity cDNA Reverse Transcription Kit, and thus expressed TCRB transcripts were sequenced. Not all clones reach the TCRdb copy of this immuneACCESS table, which keeps in-frame sequences only. Checked studies attribute under half of the gap to unresolved V genes and leave the rest unexplained. The sample records 350,000 to 400,000 clones, about 16% of which are singletons. The ten largest clones take up under 0.02% of the sample. Sequencing input: naive CD4+ T cells from blood. The cell subset or site label, read with the paper, signifies: true naive CD4+ T cells. Source of these receptors: a woman aged 18-35 years in good health.

The rearrangement joins TRBV18 to TRBJ1-4; 7 bases fit TRBD1. The CDR3 sequence is 15 residues long. Germline lookup yields CDR1 KGHSH and CDR2 LQKENI. The V segment lost 6 bases and the J segment 6 bases; nucleotides outside the gene matches: 10. The CDR3 nucleotides read TGTGCCAGCTCCCAAAGACAGGGTCCTGATGAAAAACTGTTTTTT. Amino acids: CASSQRQGPDEKLFF.

The V and J genes are TRBV6-5 and TRBJ1-5, with a weak D call TRBD1 (5 bases). Trimming removed 11 bases at V and 2 bases at J, with 13 bases between. Germline V gene data show CDR1 as MNHEY and CDR2 as SVGAGI. The CDR3 loop spans 13 amino acids. CDR3 protein: CAGQSGGNQPQHF. The DNA for the CDR3 is TGTGCCGGACAATCGGGGGGCAATCAGCCCCAGCATTTT.

The chain has TRBV25-1 and TRBJ1-1; maybe TRBD1 (5 bases). V was pared by 1 base and J by 3 bases, with 15 bases between. The CDR3 has 16 residues. Looked up from germline, CDR1 is MGHDK and CDR2 is SYGVNS. CDR3 residues: CASSESVGQGYTEAFF. CDR3 DNA sequence: TGTGCCAGCAGTGAATCCGTAGGGCAGGGTTACACTGAAGCTTTCTTT.

In its sample, this clone was seen a few times. This chain joins TRBV30 and TRBJ2-7, with TRBD1 matching 9 bases. The V segment lost 1 base and the J segment 2 bases; nucleotides outside the gene matches: 9. The CDR3 is made up of 16 amino acids. The germline V gene has CDR1 GTSNPN and CDR2 SVGIG (reference sequence). The chain's CDR3 is CAWSGPGDRVAYEQYF. In nucleotides, the CDR3 is TGTGCCTGGAGTGGCCCTGGGGACAGGGTAGCCTACGAGCAGTACTTC. The full variable domain, its missing parts supplied by reference TRBV30 and TRBJ2-7, is SQTIHQWPATLVQPVGSPLSLECTVEGTSNPNLYWYRQAAGRGLQLLFYSVGIGQISSEVPQNLSASRPQDRQFILSSKKLLLSDSGFYLCAWSGPGDRVAYEQYFGPGTRLTVT.

The rearrangement uses TRBV7-9 and TRBJ1-2; maybe TRBD1 (5 bases). Looked up from germline, CDR1 is SEHNR and CDR2 is FQNEAQ (reference sequence). V gave up 1 base and J gave up 3 bases, with 6 bases separating them. The CDR3 extends over 13 amino acids. The CDR3 spells CASSLGRDYGYTF. The CDR3 DNA is TGTGCCAGCAGCTTAGGCAGGGACTATGGCTACACCTTC.

This clone was found a few times. The rearrangement joins TRBV5-6 to TRBJ2-4; tentatively, D is TRBD2 (6 bases). Germline CDR1 is SGHDT and CDR2 is YYEEEE. Trimming pared 2 bases from V and 4 bases from J, leaving 16 bases between. The CDR3 covers 16 residues. The CDR3 bases are TGTGCCAGCAGCTTATTGGGCGGGAATGCTAAAAACATTCAGTACTTC. Its protein product is CASSLLGGNAKNIQYF.

This clone showed up just a few times. This chain uses TRBV7-9 with TRBJ2-7; D perhaps matches TRBD1 (6 bases). The CDR3 totals 16 residues. Trimming took off 5 bases at V and 3 bases at J, with 20 bases between the two ends. Germline V CDR1 and CDR2: SEHNR, FQNEAQ (reference sequence). The CDR3 protein is CASSLGLGTRFYEQYF. Written as DNA, the CDR3 is TGTGCCAGCAGCCTCGGACTCGGGACACGATTCTACGAGCAGTACTTC.

This clone was observed a few times. The V and J genes are TRBV27 and TRBJ2-7; 8 bases are shared with TRBD2. The V segment lost 4 bases and the J segment 5 bases; nucleotides outside the gene matches: 10. Germline CDR1 is MNHEY and CDR2 is SMNVEV (reference sequence). CDR3 size: 15 residues. The chain's CDR3 is CASSSPGLGTHEQYF. In nucleotides, the CDR3 is TGTGCCAGCAGTTCCCCGGGACTAGGAACCCACGAGCAGTACTTC.

This rearrangement joins TRBV30 to TRBJ2-7; D gene ambiguous. This CDR3 has 13 amino acids. V lost 1 base to trimming and J lost 5 bases, with 12 bases between them. Germline V gene sequence: CDR1 GTSNPN, CDR2 SVGIG (reference sequence). CDR3 protein: CAWSGNSPDEQYF. CDR3 DNA sequence: TGTGCCTGGAGTGGTAATAGCCCCGACGAGCAGTACTTC.

This clone was seen a few times. The rearrangement links TRBV2 to TRBJ2-1, with D maybe TRBD1 (6 bases). The CDR3 consists of 15 residues. V was cut by 6 bases and J by 2 bases, with 14 bases left in between. Germline V gene sequence: CDR1 SNHLY, CDR2 FYNNEI. The CDR3 region has the DNA TGTGCCAGCAGAGAAACAGGGCAGCCCTACAATGAGCAGTTCTTC. It is translated as CASRETGQPYNEQFF. Drawing the rest from reference TRBV2 and TRBJ2-1, the complete variable domain is EPEVTQTPSHQVTQMGQEVILRCVPISNHLYFYWYRQILGQKVEFLVSFYNNEISEKSEIFDDQFSVERPDGSNFTLKIRSTKLEDSAMYFCASRETGQPYNEQFFGPGTRLTVL.

A few counts support this clone. V and J are TRBV19 and TRBJ2-5; tentative D call: TRBD1 (6 bases). V lost 7 bases and J 2 bases, leaving 14 bases between the germline ends. Germline-derived CDR1 and CDR2 are LNHDA and SQIVND (reference sequence). CDR3 length: 14 residues. CDR3: CASMGGQQQETQYF. The DNA for the CDR3 is TGTGCCAGTATGGGCGGACAGCAACAAGAGACCCAGTACTTC.

The chain is built from TRBV7-9 and TRBJ2-1; maybe TRBD1 (5 bases). V was pared by 0 bases and J by 12 bases, with 9 bases between. The V gene's germline CDR1 is SEHNR and CDR2 FQNEAQ (reference sequence). CDR3 length: 12 amino acids. The CDR3 DNA follows: TGTGCCAGCAGCTTAGCGGGGCAGACGCAGTTCTTC. Amino acid sequence: CASSLAGQTQFF. The full variable domain, completed using reference TRBV7-9 and TRBJ2-1, is DTGVSQNPRHKITKRGQNVTFRCDPISEHNRLYWYRQTLGQGPEFLTYFQNEAQLEKSRLLSDRFSAERPKGSFSTLEIQRTEQGDSAMYLCASSLAGQTQFFGPGTRLTVL.

This chain connects TRBV29-1 to TRBJ2-2; perhaps TRBD1 as D (6 bases). The CDR3 has 14 amino acids. V was cut by 7 bases and J by 0 bases, with 12 bases left in between. CDR1 and CDR2 (germline): SQVTM, ANQGSEA. CDR3 sequence: CSAKQGTNTGELFF. CDR3 coding DNA: TGCAGCGCCAAACAGGGCACGAACACCGGGGAGCTGTTTTTT.